A selection of T cell receptor beta chains follows, all from one sample in a study of response to subunit inactivated influenza vaccine. TCRdb passed the RT-PCR reads through MiXCR, listing each CDR3 protein once. Found here are about 580,000 distinct CDR3 sequences, 14% of them singletons; the top ten hold 11%. This sample comprised PBMCs from blood, obtained 11 to 12 days after vaccination. The source of these receptors is a man aged 50-59 years who received an inactivated influenza vaccine. Both conserved end residues are part of each CDR3. A D gene is named only where the DNA matches it firmly. Size values are once, few and many counts, or a class for expanded clones, and some rows have none.

d_gene	j_gene	abundance	v_gene	CDR3aa	CDR3nt
-	TRBJ2-7	few	TRBV5-6	CASSPSTLEQYF	TGTGCCAGCAGCCCCTCCACTCTCGAGCAGTACTTC
TRBD2	TRBJ2-3	-	TRBV14	CASSQLAGRTDTQYF	TGTGCCAGCAGCCAACTAGCGGGACGCACAGATACGCAGTATTTT
-	TRBJ1-4	-	TRBV3-1	CASSQAGAGNEKLFF	TGTGCCAGCAGCCAAGCAGGGGCGGGTAATGAAAAACTGTTTTTT
-	TRBJ2-6	few	TRBV7-9	CASSRSASGANVLTF	TGTGCCAGCAGCCGGTCGGCGTCAGGGGCCAACGTCCTGACTTTC
-	TRBJ2-3	few	TRBV4-3	CASSQVWGRRSTDTQYF	TGCGCCAGCAGCCAAGTGTGGGGACGAAGAAGCACAGATACGCAGTATTTT
TRBD2	TRBJ2-4	few	TRBV15	CATSRGRLAGGGVSKNIQYF	TGTGCCACCAGCAGAGGAAGACTAGCGGGAGGAGGTGTGTCCAAAAACATTCAGTACTTC
-	TRBJ1-2	few	TRBV27	CASSLSPVSAPYGYTF	TGTGCCAGCAGTTTATCCCCAGTATCTGCTCCCTATGGCTACACCTTC
-	TRBJ1-4	few	TRBV12-3/TRBV12-4	CASSFGGLGEKLFF	TGTGCCAGCAGTTTCGGGGGGCTGGGGGAAAAACTGTTTTTT
-	TRBJ2-5	-	TRBV20-1	CSARDQEAHKYGETQYF	TGCAGTGCTAGAGATCAAGAGGCCCACAAATACGGAGAGACCCAGTACTTC
-	TRBJ2-5	-	TRBV7-2	CASSLGAAGETQYF	TGTGCCAGCAGCTTAGGGGCCGCAGGAGAGACCCAGTACTTC
-	TRBJ2-3	-	TRBV19	CASSMGALLRTQYF	TGTGCCAGTAGTATGGGGGCTTTGCTGAGGACGCAGTATTTT
-	TRBJ2-2	few	TRBV20-1	CSARDPGGVRGTGELFF	TGCAGTGCTAGAGATCCGGGCGGGGTTCGGGGCACCGGGGAGCTGTTTTTT
-	TRBJ1-2	-	TRBV2	CASSRRKDYGYTF	TGTGCCAGCAGCAGGCGGAAGGATTATGGCTACACCTTC
-	TRBJ2-4	few	TRBV10-3	CAISESTPLLAKNIQYF	TGTGCCATCAGTGAGTCCACTCCCTTGTTAGCCAAAAACATTCAGTACTTC
TRBD1	TRBJ1-1	-	TRBV12-3/TRBV12-4	CASSSKRTGGFAEAFF	TGTGCCAGCAGCTCCAAACGGACAGGGGGCTTCGCTGAAGCTTTCTTT
TRBD2	TRBJ2-3	-	TRBV6-2/TRBV6-3	CASGKGGSADTQYF	TGTGCCAGCGGGAAAGGCGGGAGCGCAGATACGCAGTATTTT
-	TRBJ2-5	-	TRBV6-5	CASSYSMEIEGNQETQYF	TGTGCCAGCAGTTACTCGATGGAAATTGAGGGCAACCAAGAGACCCAGTACTTC
-	TRBJ2-1	-	TRBV27	CASSFGSRAHEQFF	TGTGCCAGCAGTTTCGGAAGTCGAGCCCATGAGCAGTTCTTC
-	TRBJ2-5	-	TRBV29-1	CSHSDSPGTQYF	TGCAGCCACTCGGACTCCCCAGGGACCCAGTACTTC
TRBD1	TRBJ1-2	few	TRBV2	CASSEISGTAEGYTF	TGTGCCAGCAGTGAAATATCCGGGACAGCCGAGGGCTACACCTTC
TRBD2	TRBJ2-7	few	TRBV7-2	CASSLLAGGPTYEQYF	TGTGCCAGCAGTTTACTAGCGGGAGGCCCTACCTACGAGCAGTACTTC